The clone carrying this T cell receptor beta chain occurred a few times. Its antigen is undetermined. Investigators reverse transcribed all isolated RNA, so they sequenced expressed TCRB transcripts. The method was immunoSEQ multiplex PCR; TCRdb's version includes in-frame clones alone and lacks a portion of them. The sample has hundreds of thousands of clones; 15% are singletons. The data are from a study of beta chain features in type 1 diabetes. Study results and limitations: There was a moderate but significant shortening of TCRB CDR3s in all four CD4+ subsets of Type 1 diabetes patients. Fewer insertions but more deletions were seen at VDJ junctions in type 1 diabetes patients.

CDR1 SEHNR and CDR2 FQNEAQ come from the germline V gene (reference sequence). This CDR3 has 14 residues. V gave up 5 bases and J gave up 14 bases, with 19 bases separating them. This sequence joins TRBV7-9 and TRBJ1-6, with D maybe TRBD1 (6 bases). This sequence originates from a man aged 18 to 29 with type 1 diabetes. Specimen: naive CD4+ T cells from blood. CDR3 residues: CASSPRGGALTLHF. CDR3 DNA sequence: TGTGCCAGCAGCCCTCGTGGGGGGGCCTTAACCCTCCACTTT.